The T cell receptor (beta chain) under discussion was sequenced for a study of shared clonotypes between healthy human individuals. The CDR3 runs 15 residues. Germline CDR1 and CDR2: WSHSY and SAAADI. V was shortened by 4 bases and J by 2 bases, with 15 bases between the two germline ends. Using immunoSEQ multiplex PCR, the repertoire was profiled, and TCRdb retains in-frame clones only, with some absent. The sample holds roughly 810,000 clones, 90% to 98% seen once. Naive CD8 cells lacked CD45RO, underwent positive selection for CCR7 and left out terminally differentiated effector memory CD45RA+ cells.

The chain has TRBV10-2 and TRBJ2-7; D remains unclear. The clonotype comes from a man younger than 45 in good health. Input material: naive CD8+ T cells sorted from blood. CDR3 sequence reads: CASSGIFGSPYEQYF. The CDR3 bases are TGCGCCAGCAGTGGGATTTTTGGGTCCCCCTACGAGCAGTACTTC.